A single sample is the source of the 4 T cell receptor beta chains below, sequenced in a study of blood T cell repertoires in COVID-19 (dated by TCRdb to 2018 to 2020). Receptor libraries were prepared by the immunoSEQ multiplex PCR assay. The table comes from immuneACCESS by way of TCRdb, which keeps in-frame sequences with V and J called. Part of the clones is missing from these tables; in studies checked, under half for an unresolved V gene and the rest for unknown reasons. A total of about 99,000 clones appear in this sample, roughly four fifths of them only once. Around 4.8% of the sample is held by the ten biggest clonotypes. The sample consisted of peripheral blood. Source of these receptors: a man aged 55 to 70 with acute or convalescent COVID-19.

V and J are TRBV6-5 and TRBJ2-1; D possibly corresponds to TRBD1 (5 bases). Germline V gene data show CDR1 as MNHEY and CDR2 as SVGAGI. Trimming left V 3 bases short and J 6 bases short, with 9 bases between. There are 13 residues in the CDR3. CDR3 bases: TGTGCCAGCAGTTATCAGGGAAGCAATGAGCAGTTCTTC. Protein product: CASSYQGSNEQFF.

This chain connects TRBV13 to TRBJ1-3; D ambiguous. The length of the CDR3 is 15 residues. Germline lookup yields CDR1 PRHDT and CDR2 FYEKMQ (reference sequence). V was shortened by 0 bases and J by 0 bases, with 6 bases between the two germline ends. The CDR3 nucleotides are TGTGCCAGCAGCTTAGGGAGGTACTCTGGAAACACCATATATTTT. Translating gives CASSLGRYSGNTIYF. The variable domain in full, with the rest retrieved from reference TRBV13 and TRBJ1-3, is AAGVIQSPRHLIKEKRETATLKCYPIPRHDTVYWYQQGPGQDPQFLISFYEKMQSDKGSIPDRFSAQQFSDYHSELNMSSLELGDSALYFCASSLGRYSGNTIYFGEGSWLTVV.

The DNA for the CDR3 is TGCGCCAGCGCTACAGGGGGCACCGGGGAGCTGTTTTTT. It translates to CASATGGTGELFF. The chain links TRBV10-2 to TRBJ2-2; 8 nucleotides match TRBD1. Germline CDR1 is WSHSY and CDR2 is SAAADI. The CDR3 runs to 13 residues. The ends lost 8 bases at V and 4 bases at J; junction bases unmatched: 3.

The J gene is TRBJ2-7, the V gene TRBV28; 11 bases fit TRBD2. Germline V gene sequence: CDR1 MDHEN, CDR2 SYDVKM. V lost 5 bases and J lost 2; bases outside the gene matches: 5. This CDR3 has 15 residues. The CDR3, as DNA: TGTGCCAGCAGTCATAGCGGGGGGGCCGCCTACGAGCAGTACTTC. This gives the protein CASSHSGGAAYEQYF.